This TCR beta chain was retrieved from a study of T cells in localized non-small cell lung cancer. CDR1 and CDR2 (germline): MDHEN, SYDVKM. CDR3 length: 14 residues. V lost 4 bases and J lost 1, with 10 bases in between. TCRdb keeps only in-frame clones here, not all; method: immunoSEQ multiplex PCR. This table holds roughly 39,000 clones, about 76% found once. The chain uses TRBV28 and TRBJ1-2; D unclear. This receptor was obtained from a woman aged 40-69 years with stage II squamous cell lung carcinoma. Source: PBMCs, taken before any cancer treatment. CDR3 amino acids: CASSSLRFNYGYTF. CDR3 nucleotides: TGTGCCAGCAGTTCACTCAGGTTTAACTATGGCTACACCTTC.